The table lists the clone carrying this T cell receptor (beta chain) with a count of one. V trimming: 4 bases; J trimming: 8 bases; junction bases outside the gene matches: 11. Per the germline V gene, CDR1 is KGHDR and CDR2 is SFDVKD. The CDR3 extends over 16 amino acids. This record comes from a study of blood T cell repertoires in COVID-19. TCRdb's copy holds only in-frame clones and misses some; the assay was immunoSEQ multiplex PCR. Of about 64,000 clones listed, around 80% are singletons. The chain combines TRBV24-1 with TRBJ2-1; 9 nucleotides match TRBD2. Sequenced: peripheral blood. The receptor was isolated from a woman aged 55-69 years with acute or convalescent COVID-19. CDR3 protein: CATSDTGTSPPDEQFF. The CDR3 DNA reads as TGTGCCACCAGTGACACCGGGACTAGCCCTCCAGATGAGCAGTTCTTC.